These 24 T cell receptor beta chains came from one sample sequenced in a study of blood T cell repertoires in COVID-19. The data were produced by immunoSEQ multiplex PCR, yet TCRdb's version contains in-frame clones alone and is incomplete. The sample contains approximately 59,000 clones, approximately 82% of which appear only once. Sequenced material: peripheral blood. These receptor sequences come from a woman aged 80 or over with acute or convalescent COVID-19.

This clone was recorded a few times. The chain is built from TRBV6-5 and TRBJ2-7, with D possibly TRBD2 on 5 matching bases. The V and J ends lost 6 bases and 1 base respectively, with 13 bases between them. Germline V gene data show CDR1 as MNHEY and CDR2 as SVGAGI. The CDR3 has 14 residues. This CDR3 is CASRDLTGSYEQYF. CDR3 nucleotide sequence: TGTGCCAGCAGGGACTTGACGGGTTCCTACGAGCAGTACTTC.

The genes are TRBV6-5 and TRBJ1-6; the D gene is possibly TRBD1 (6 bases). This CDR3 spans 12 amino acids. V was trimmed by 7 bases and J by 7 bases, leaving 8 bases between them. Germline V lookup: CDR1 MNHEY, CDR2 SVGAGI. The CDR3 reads CASNRVNSPLHF. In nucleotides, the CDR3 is TGTGCCAGCAACAGGGTCAATTCACCCCTCCACTTT.

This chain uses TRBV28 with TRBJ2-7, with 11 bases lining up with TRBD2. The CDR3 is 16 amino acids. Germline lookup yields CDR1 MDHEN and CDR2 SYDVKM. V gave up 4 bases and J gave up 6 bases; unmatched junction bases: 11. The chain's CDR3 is CASSSTSGASLSEQYF. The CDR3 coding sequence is TGTGCCAGCAGTTCGACTAGCGGGGCATCCCTATCCGAGCAGTACTTC.

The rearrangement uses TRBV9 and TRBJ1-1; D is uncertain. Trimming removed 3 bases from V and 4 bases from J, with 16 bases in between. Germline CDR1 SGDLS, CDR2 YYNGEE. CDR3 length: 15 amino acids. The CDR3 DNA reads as TGTGCCAGCAGCGGACGGACGGGAGATAGCACTGAAGCTTTCTTT. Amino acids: CASSGRTGDSTEAFF.

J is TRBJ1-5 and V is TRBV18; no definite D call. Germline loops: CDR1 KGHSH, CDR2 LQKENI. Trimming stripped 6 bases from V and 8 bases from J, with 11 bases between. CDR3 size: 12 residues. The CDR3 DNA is TGTGCCAGCTCTCGGTGGTTGGAGCCCCAGCATTTT. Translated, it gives CASSRWLEPQHF.

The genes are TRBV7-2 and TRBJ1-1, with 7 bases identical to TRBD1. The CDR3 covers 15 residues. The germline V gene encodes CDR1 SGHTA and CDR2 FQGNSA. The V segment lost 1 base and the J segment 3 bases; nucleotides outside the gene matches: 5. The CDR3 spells CASSLDRGPDTEAFF. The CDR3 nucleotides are TGTGCCAGCAGCTTAGATAGGGGGCCGGACACTGAAGCTTTCTTT.

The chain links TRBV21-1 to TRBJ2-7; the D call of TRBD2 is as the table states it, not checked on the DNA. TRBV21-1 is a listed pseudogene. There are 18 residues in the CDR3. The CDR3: CASSNPHGTSGRACEQYF. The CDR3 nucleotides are TGTGCCAGCAGCAATCCCCATGGAACTAGCGGGAGGGCTTGCGAGCAGTACTTC.

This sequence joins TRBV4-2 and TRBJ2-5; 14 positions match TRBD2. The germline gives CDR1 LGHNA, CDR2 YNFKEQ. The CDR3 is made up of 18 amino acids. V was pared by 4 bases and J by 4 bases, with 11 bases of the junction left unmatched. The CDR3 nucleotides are TGTGCCAGCAGCCCGGGACTAGCGGGGGTCCAAAGGCTAGAGACCCAGTACTTC. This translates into CASSPGLAGVQRLETQYF.

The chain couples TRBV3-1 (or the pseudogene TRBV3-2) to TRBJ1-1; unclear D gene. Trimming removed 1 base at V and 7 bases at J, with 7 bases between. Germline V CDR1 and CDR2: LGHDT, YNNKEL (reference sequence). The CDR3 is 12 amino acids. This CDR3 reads CASSQVRGEAFF. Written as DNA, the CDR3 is TGTGCCAGCAGCCAAGTTCGGGGTGAAGCTTTCTTT.

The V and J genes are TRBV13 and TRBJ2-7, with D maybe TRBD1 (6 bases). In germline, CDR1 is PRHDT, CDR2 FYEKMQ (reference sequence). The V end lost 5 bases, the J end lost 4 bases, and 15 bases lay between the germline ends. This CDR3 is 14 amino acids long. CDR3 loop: CASSLWTERYEQYF. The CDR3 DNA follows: TGTGCCAGCAGCCTCTGGACAGAACGATACGAGCAGTACTTC.

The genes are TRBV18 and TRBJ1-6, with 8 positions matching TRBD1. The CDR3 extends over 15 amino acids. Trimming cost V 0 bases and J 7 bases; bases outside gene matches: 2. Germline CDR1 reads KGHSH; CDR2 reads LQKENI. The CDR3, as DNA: TGTGCCAGCTCACCACCGGGGACAGGCAATTCACCCCTCCACTTT. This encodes CASSPPGTGNSPLHF.

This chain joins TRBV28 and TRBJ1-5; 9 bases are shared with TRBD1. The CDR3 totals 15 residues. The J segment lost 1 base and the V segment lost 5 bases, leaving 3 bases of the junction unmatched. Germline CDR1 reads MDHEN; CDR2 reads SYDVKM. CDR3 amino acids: CASSGGTGSNQPQHF. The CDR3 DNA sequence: TGTGCCAGCAGTGGGGGGACAGGGAGCAATCAGCCCCAGCATTTT. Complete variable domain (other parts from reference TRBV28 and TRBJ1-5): DVKVTQSSRYLVKRTGEKVFLECVQDMDHENMFWYRQDPGLGLRLIYFSYDVKMKEKGDIPEGYSVSREKKERFSLILESASTNQTSMYLCASSGGTGSNQPQHFGDGTRLSIL.

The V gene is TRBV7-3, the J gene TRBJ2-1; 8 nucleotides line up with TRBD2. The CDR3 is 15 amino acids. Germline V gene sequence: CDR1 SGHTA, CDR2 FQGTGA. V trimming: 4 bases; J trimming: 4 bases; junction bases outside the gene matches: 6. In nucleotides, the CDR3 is TGTGCCAGCAGCTGGACAGCGGGAGCTTACAATGAGCAGTTCTTC. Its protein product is CASSWTAGAYNEQFF.

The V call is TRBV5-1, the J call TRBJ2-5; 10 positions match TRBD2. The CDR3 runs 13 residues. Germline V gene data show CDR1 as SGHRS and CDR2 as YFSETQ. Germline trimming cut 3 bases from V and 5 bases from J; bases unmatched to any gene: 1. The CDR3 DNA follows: TGCGCCAGCAGCTGGGGACTAGCGGAGACCCAGTACTTC. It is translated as CASSWGLAETQYF. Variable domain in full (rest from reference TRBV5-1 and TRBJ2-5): KAGVTQTPRYLIKTRGQQVTLSCSPISGHRSVSWYQQTPGQGLQFLFEYFSETQRNKGNFPGRFSGRQFSNSRSEMNVSTLELGDSALYLCASSWGLAETQYFGPGTRLLVL.

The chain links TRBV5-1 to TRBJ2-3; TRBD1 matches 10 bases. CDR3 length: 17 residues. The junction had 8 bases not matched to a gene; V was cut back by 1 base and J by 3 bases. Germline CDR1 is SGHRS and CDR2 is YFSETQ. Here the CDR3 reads CASSLRLGQGLTDTQYF. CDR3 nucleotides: TGCGCCAGCAGCTTGCGTTTGGGACAGGGGTTGACAGATACGCAGTATTTT.

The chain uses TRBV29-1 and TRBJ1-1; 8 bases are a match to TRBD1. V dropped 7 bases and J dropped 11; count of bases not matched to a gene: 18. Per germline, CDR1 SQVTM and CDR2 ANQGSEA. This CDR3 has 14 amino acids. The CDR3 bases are TGCAGCGCATTACGAGGGACAGGCGCTTTTTCGGCTTTCTTT. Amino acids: CSALRGTGAFSAFF.

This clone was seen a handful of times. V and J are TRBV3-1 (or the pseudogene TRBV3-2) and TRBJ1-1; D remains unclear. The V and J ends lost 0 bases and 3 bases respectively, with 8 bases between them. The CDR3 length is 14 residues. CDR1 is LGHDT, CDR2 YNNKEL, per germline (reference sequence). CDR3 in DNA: TGTGCCAGCAGCCAAGATCTTCGGGACACTGAAGCTTTCTTT. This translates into CASSQDLRDTEAFF.

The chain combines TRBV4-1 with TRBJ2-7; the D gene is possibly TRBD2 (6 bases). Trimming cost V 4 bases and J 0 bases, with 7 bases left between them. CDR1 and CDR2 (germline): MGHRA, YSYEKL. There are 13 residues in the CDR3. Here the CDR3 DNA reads TGCGCCAGCAGCCGGGGACTCTCCTACGAGCAGTACTTC. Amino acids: CASSRGLSYEQYF.

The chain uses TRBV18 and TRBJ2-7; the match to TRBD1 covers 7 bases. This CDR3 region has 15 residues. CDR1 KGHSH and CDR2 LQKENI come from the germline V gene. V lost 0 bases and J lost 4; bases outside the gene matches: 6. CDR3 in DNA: TGTGCCAGCTCACCACCGGACAGGTTCCCATACGAGCAGTACTTC. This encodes CASSPPDRFPYEQYF.

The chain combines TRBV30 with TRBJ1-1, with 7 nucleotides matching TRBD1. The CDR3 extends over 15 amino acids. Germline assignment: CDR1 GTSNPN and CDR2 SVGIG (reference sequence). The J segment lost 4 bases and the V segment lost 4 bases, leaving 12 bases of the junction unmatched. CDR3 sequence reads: CAWNPWTGRSTEAFF. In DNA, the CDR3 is TGTGCCTGGAACCCTTGGACAGGACGGAGCACTGAAGCTTTCTTT.

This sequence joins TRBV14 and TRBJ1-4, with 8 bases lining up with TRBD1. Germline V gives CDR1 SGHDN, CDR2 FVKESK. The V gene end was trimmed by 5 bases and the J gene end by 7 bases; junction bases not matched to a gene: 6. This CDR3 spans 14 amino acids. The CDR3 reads CASSYRTGTEKLFF. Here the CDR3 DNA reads TGTGCCAGCAGCTACCGGACAGGGACTGAAAAACTGTTTTTT.

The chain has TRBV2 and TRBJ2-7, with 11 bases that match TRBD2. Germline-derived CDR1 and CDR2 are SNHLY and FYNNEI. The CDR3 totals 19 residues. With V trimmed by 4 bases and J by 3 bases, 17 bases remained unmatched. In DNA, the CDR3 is TGTGCCAGCAGTGCCCCCGTTCTAGCGGGGGGCCCCATCTACTACGAGCAGTACTTC. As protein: CASSAPVLAGGPIYYEQYF.

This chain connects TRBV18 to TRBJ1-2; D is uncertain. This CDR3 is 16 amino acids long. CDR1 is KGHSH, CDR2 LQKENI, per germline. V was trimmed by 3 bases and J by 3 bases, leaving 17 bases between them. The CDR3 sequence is CASSPRSGVFDYGYTF. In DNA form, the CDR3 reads TGTGCCAGCTCACCGAGAAGCGGGGTTTTCGACTATGGCTACACCTTC.

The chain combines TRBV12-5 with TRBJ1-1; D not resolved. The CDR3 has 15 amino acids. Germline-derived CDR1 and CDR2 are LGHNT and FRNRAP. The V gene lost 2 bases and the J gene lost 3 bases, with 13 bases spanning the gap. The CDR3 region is CASGLTPPADTEAFF. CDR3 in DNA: TGTGCTAGTGGTTTGACCCCACCAGCGGACACTGAAGCTTTCTTT.